These T cell receptor beta chains were read from a single sample in a study of cytomegalovirus exposure and HLA in healthy donors. Sequencing was performed with immunoSEQ multiplex PCR; in TCRdb, only in-frame clones are kept and a portion is missing. The table shows 100,000 to 150,000 clones, with approximately 80% occurring only once. Sequenced material: PBMCs. These TCRs come from a woman in her 40s in good health and CMV-seropositive. CDR3s include the opening cysteine and the closing phenylalanine or tryptophan. The D gene is left open where the match is weak. Size tells how often a clone was seen (once, few, many) or the class of an expanded clone, and some rows leave it out.

V gene	J gene	clone size	D gene	CDR3 protein	CDR3 DNA
TRBV4-3	TRBJ1-3	-	TRBD1	CASSQEWGQAANTIYF	TGCGCCAGCAGCCAAGAGTGGGGACAGGCGGCAAACACCATATATTTT
TRBV19	TRBJ2-7	-	TRBD2	CASSIDLAGPVREQYF	TGTGCCAGTAGTATAGACCTAGCGGGACCGGTTCGCGAGCAGTACTTC
TRBV2	TRBJ2-1	-	TRBD2	CASRKGLARGEQFF	TGTGCCAGCAGGAAGGGACTAGCGAGGGGTGAGCAGTTCTTC
TRBV25-1	TRBJ1-6	-	-	CASSESSSPLHF	TGTGCCAGCAGTGAATCGAGTTCACCCCTCCACTTT
TRBV9	TRBJ1-2	-	-	CASSTGGWGNYGYTF	TGTGCCAGCAGTACCGGGGGATGGGGTAACTATGGCTACACCTTC
TRBV6-1	TRBJ1-3	once	-	CASTQMGGTGNTIYF	TGTGCCAGCACTCAGATGGGGGGAACTGGAAACACCATATATTTT
TRBV4-1	TRBJ2-2	-	TRBD1	CASSQDYNRGTGELFF	TGCGCCAGCAGCCAAGACTACAACAGGGGCACCGGGGAGCTGTTTTTT
TRBV2	TRBJ1-1	-	-	CASHVRAGAEAFF	TGTGCCAGCCATGTAAGGGCAGGGGCTGAAGCTTTCTTT
TRBV5-4	TRBJ1-1	once	-	CASSLARGVNTEAFF	TGTGCCAGCAGCTTGGCCCGGGGTGTGAACACTGAAGCTTTCTTT
TRBV4-3	TRBJ1-2	few	-	CASSQEFTTYGYTF	TGCGCCAGCAGCCAAGAATTCACAACCTATGGCTACACCTTC
TRBV4-1	TRBJ1-1	-	-	CASSLFPDSWNTEAFF	TGCGCCAGCAGCCTCTTCCCGGACAGTTGGAACACTGAAGCTTTCTTT
TRBV19	TRBJ2-7	few	-	CASSIVLLSEQYF	TGTGCCAGTAGTATAGTCCTCCTGAGCGAGCAGTACTTC
TRBV4-1	TRBJ2-1	-	TRBD2	CASREYSGRRDEQFF	TGCGCCAGCAGGGAGTACAGCGGGAGAAGGGATGAGCAGTTCTTC
TRBV29-1	TRBJ1-1	once	TRBD1	CSVGGQYSFTEAFF	TGCAGCGTTGGGGGACAGTACTCTTTCACTGAAGCTTTCTTT
TRBV4-3	TRBJ2-2	-	TRBD1	CASSQDYRGAGELFF	TGCGCCAGCAGCCAAGATTACAGGGGAGCCGGGGAGCTGTTTTTT
TRBV29-1	TRBJ2-3	-	-	CSVGAGFRTQYF	TGCAGCGTTGGGGCAGGGTTCAGGACGCAGTATTTT
TRBV5-5	TRBJ2-1	few	-	CASSSGTGGSEQFF	TGTGCCAGCAGCTCGGGGACAGGCGGGAGCGAGCAGTTCTTC
TRBV15	TRBJ2-1	-	-	CATSRDRDEQFF	TGTGCCACCAGCAGAGATCGTGATGAGCAGTTCTTC
TRBV19	TRBJ1-6	-	-	CASSIRGSRHNSPLHF	TGTGCCAGTAGTATCAGGGGATCCCGTCATAATTCACCCCTCCACTTT
TRBV28	TRBJ1-2	-	-	CASSRTVMTSNYGYTF	TGTGCCAGCAGTAGGACAGTTATGACTTCTAACTATGGCTACACCTTC
TRBV6-5	TRBJ1-6	-	TRBD1	CASSRPGQGDSPLHF	TGTGCCAGCAGCCGACCGGGACAGGGAGATTCACCCCTCCACTTT
TRBV27	TRBJ2-3	-	-	CASSSPQGTGTDTQYF	TGTGCCAGCAGTTCACCTCAGGGGACGGGCACAGATACGCAGTATTTT
TRBV9	TRBJ2-3	few	-	CASSGSTGILMDTQYF	TGTGCCAGCAGCGGGAGCACGGGGATCCTAATGGATACGCAGTATTTT
TRBV2	TRBJ1-2	-	-	CASSLGRGRGNGYTF	TGTGCCAGCAGTCTTGGCAGGGGACGGGGCAATGGCTACACCTTC
TRBV28	TRBJ1-5	-	-	CASSRDLRGNQPQHF	TGTGCCAGCAGTCGGGATTTACGCGGCAATCAGCCCCAGCATTTT
TRBV4-2	TRBJ2-1	-	TRBD2	CASSQGTSGRGNEQFF	TGTGCCAGCAGCCAAGGGACGAGCGGGAGGGGGAATGAGCAGTTCTTC
TRBV4-2	TRBJ2-3	-	TRBD2	CASSQDTSGSDTQYF	TGTGCCAGCAGCCAAGACACTAGCGGCTCAGATACGCAGTATTTT
TRBV5-1	TRBJ2-7	-	TRBD2	CASSSSTSQVDEQYF	TGCGCCAGCAGCTCATCGACTAGCCAAGTCGACGAGCAGTACTTC
TRBV2	TRBJ1-5	-	TRBD1	CASSETGEYQPQHF	TGTGCCAGCAGTGAGACAGGGGAATATCAGCCCCAGCATTTT
TRBV7-2	TRBJ2-7	few	TRBD2	CASSLVTSGTHQYEQYF	TGTGCCAGCAGCTTAGTGACTAGCGGGACCCACCAGTACGAGCAGTACTTC
TRBV30	TRBJ1-2	-	TRBD1	CAYGQGRYGYTF	TGTGCCTACGGACAGGGAAGATATGGCTACACCTTC
TRBV5-1	TRBJ1-4	-	-	CASSLLATNEKLFF	TGCGCCAGCAGCTTGCTTGCAACTAATGAAAAACTGTTTTTT
TRBV6-1	TRBJ2-1	few	-	CASSEGPSSYNEQFF	TGTGCCAGCAGTGAAGGTCCCAGCTCCTACAATGAGCAGTTCTTC
TRBV2	TRBJ2-7	-	TRBD1	CASHPLTGGGGEQYF	TGTGCCAGCCACCCGCTGACAGGGGGAGGGGGCGAGCAGTACTTC
TRBV4-1	TRBJ1-2	once	-	CASSQGPQGIPNYGYTF	TGCGCCAGCAGCCAAGGGCCCCAGGGTATCCCTAACTATGGCTACACCTTC
TRBV7-9	TRBJ1-2	-	-	CASSLGDTQMYGYTF	TGTGCCAGCAGCTTAGGGGACACCCAAATGTACGGCTACACCTTC
TRBV4-3	TRBJ2-1	-	TRBD2	CASSRTSSGPYNEQFF	TGCGCCAGCAGCCGAACCAGTAGCGGGCCCTACAATGAGCAGTTCTTC
TRBV2	TRBJ1-6	-	-	CASSVTWGGSRSSPLHF	TGTGCCAGCAGTGTAACTTGGGGGGGCTCCCGCTCTTCACCCCTCCACTTT
TRBV7-2	TRBJ2-2	-	-	CASSLVLASRNTGELFF	TGTGCCAGCAGCTTAGTGTTGGCTAGCAGGAACACCGGGGAGCTGTTTTTT
TRBV7-9	TRBJ1-4	-	TRBD1	CASSLDRTTNEKLFF	TGTGCCAGCAGCTTGGACAGGACAACTAATGAAAAACTGTTTTTT
TRBV7-3	TRBJ2-3	-	-	CASSLQGGPDTQYF	TGTGCCAGCAGCTTACAGGGGGGCCCTGATACGCAGTATTTT
TRBV6-5	TRBJ1-2	-	-	CASSRQGPRYGYTF	TGTGCCAGCAGTCGCCAGGGGCCCCGTTATGGCTACACCTTC
TRBV30	TRBJ2-1	-	TRBD2	CAWTRQIAGNYNEQFF	TGTGCCTGGACCAGGCAGATAGCGGGTAACTACAATGAGCAGTTCTTC
TRBV10-3	TRBJ1-6	-	-	CAISAGQNNSPLHF	TGTGCCATCAGTGCGGGACAAAATAATTCACCCCTCCACTTT
TRBV5-6	TRBJ1-1	few	-	CASSLVVRDTEAFF	TGTGCCAGCAGCTTGGTCGTCAGGGACACTGAAGCTTTCTTT
TRBV30	TRBJ1-5	once	TRBD1	CAWSAGTGGNQPQHF	TGTGCCTGGAGCGCGGGGACAGGGGGCAATCAGCCCCAGCATTTT